This TCR beta chain was profiled in a study of patients and donors after allogeneic stem cell transplantation. This CDR3 contains 13 residues. The J segment lost 9 bases and the V segment lost 5 bases, leaving 7 bases of the junction unmatched. Germline CDR1 is SEHNR and CDR2 is FQNEAQ (reference sequence). TCRdb itself ran the RT-PCR reads through MiXCR, one entry per CDR3 protein. The sample shows about 24,000 distinct CDR3 sequences, roughly 43% of them seen only once. The receptor comes from a human donor who was either an allogeneic HSCT recipient or a stem cell or donor lymphocyte infusion donor (not recorded which). It is not recorded whose cells these are; they may come from a transplant donor. Sequencing was performed on blood, either unsorted or a sorted T cell fraction (not recorded which). This chain links TRBV7-9 with TRBJ2-1, with 7 positions matching TRBD1. The CDR3 protein is CASSPKGAGEQFF. In DNA form, the CDR3 reads TGTGCCAGCAGCCCCAAGGGGGCGGGTGAGCAGTTCTTC.